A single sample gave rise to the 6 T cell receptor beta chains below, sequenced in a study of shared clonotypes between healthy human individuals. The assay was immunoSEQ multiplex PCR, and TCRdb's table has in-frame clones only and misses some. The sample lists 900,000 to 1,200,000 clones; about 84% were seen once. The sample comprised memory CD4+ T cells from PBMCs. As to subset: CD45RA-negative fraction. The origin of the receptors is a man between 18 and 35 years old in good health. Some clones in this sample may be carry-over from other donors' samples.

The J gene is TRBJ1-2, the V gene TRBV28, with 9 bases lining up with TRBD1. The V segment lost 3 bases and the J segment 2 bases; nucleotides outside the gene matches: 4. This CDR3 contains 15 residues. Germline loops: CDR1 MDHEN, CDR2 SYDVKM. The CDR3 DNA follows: TGTGCCAGCAGTTTCCCTGGACAGGGGAACTATGGCTACACCTTC. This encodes CASSFPGQGNYGYTF.

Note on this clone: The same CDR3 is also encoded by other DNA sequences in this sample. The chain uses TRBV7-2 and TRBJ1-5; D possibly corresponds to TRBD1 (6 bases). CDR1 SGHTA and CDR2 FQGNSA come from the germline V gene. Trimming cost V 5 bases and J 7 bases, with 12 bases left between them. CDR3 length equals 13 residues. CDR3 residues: CASSRKQGQPQHF. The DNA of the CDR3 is TGTGCCAGCAGCCGGAAACAGGGACAGCCCCAGCATTTT.

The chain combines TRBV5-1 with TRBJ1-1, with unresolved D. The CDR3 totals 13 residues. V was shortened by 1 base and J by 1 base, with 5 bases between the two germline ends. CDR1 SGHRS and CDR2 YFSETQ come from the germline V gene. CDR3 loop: CASSLPTNTEAFF. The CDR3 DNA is TGCGCCAGCAGCTTGCCGACGAACACTGAAGCTTTCTTT.

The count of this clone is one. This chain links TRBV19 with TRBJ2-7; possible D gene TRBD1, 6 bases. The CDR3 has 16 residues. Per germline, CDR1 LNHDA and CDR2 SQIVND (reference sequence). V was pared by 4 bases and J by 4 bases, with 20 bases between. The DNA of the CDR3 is TGTGCCAGTAGTACTCAAAGTGGGGGCCGACAGTACGAGCAGTACTTC. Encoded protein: CASSTQSGGRQYEQYF.

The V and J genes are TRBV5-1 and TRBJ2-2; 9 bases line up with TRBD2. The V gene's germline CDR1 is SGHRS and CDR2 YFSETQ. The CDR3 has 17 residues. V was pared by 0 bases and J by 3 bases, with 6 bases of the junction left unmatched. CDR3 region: CASSLGGLAVDTGELFF. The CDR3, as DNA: TGCGCCAGCAGCTTGGGGGGACTAGCCGTGGACACCGGGGAGCTGTTTTTT.

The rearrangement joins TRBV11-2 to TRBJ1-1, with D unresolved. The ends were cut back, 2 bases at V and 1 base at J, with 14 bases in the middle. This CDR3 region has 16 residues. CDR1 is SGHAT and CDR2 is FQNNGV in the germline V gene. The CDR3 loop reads CASSLRFGRRNTEAFF. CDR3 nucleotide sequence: TGTGCCAGCAGCTTAAGATTTGGCAGGAGGAACACTGAAGCTTTCTTT.